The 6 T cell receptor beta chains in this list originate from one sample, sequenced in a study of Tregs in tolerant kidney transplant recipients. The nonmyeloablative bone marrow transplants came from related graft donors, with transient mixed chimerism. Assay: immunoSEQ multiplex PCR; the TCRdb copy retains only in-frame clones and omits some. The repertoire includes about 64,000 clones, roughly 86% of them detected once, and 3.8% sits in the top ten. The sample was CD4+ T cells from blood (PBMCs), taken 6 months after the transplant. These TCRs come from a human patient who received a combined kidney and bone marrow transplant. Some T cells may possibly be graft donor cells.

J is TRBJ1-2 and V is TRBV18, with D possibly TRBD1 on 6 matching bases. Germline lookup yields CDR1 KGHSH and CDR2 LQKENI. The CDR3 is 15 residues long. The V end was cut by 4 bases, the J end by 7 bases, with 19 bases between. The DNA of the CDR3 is TGTGCCAGCTCACAGGAACAGGGAAGTTATGGTGGCTACACCTTC. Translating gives CASSQEQGSYGGYTF.

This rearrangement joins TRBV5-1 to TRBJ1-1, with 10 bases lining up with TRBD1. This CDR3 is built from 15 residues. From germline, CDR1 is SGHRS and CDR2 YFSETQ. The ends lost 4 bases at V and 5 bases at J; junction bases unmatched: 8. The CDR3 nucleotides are TGCGCCAGCAGCACACTGACAGGGGGCAATACTGAAGCTTTCTTT. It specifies CASSTLTGGNTEAFF.

The CDR3, as DNA: TGTGCCAGCAGCTCCACGCGGGGGAACACTGAAGCTTTCTTT. Protein: CASSSTRGNTEAFF. The V and J genes are TRBV7-3 and TRBJ1-1; unclear D gene. With 4 bases removed from V and 1 base from J, the gap between germline ends came to 10 bases. Germline CDR1 and CDR2: SGHTA and FQGTGA. The CDR3 sequence is 14 residues long.

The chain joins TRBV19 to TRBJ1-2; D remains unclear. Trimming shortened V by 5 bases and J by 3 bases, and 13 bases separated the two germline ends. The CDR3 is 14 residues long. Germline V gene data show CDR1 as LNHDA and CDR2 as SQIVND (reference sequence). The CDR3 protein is CASSPARSYYGYTF. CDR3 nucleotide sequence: TGTGCCAGTAGTCCCGCTCGGAGTTACTATGGCTACACCTTC. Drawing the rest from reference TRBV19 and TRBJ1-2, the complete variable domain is DGGITQSPKYLFRKEGQNVTLSCEQNLNHDAMYWYRQDPGQGLRLIYYSQIVNDFQKGDIAEGYSVSREKKESFPLTVTSAQKNPTAFYLCASSPARSYYGYTFGSGTRLTVV.

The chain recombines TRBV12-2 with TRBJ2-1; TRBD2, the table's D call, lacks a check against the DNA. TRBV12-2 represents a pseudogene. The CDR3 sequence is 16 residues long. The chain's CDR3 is CASRPQITSGRNEQFF. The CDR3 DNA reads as TGTGCAAGTCGCCCCCAAATAACTAGCGGGAGGAATGAGCAGTTCTTC.

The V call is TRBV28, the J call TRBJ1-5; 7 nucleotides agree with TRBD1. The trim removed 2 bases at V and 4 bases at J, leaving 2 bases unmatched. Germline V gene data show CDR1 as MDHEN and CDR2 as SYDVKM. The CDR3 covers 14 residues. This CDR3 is CASSLGTVNQPQHF. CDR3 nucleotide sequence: TGTGCCAGCAGTTTAGGGACAGTAAATCAGCCCCAGCATTTT.